The text below deals with one T cell receptor beta chain. Its antigen is currently unknown. This sample is part of a study of cytomegalovirus exposure and HLA in healthy donors. Germline CDR1 MGHRA, CDR2 YSYEKL. There are 17 residues in the CDR3. The V and J ends lost 1 base and 2 bases respectively, with 12 bases between them. General study findings and limits: Reported performance of the classifier showed diagnosis of cytomegalovirus status with high specificity and sensitivity. Presence/absence analyses supposed approximately even sequencing depth among donors.

PCR primers comprised 60 Vbeta and 13 Jbeta primers. Libraries were prepared by immunoSEQ multiplex PCR; TCRdb keeps only in-frame clonotypes and omits some of them. The sample contains around 63,000 clones, 65% to 80% of which appear only once. The sequenced material came from PBMCs. The rearrangement uses TRBV4-1 and TRBJ1-6, with D perhaps matching TRBD1 (5 bases). This clonotype was sampled from a woman younger than 45 in good health and CMV-seronegative. The CDR3 DNA reads TGCGCCAGCAGCCAAGTCGCAGGGAGGCCCTATAATTCACCCCTCCACTTT. Its protein product is CASSQVAGRPYNSPLHF.